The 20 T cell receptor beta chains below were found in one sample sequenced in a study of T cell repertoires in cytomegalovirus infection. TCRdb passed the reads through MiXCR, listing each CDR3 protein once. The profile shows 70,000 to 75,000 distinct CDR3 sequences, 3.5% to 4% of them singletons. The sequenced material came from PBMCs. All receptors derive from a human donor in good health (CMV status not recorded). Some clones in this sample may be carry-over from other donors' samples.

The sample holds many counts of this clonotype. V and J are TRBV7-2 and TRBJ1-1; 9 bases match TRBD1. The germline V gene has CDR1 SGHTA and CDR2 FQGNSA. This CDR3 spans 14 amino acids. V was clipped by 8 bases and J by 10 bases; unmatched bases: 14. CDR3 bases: TGTGCCAGCTCCGGGACAGGGAGTATGGTGGGAGCTTTCTTT. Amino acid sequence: CASSGTGSMVGAFF.

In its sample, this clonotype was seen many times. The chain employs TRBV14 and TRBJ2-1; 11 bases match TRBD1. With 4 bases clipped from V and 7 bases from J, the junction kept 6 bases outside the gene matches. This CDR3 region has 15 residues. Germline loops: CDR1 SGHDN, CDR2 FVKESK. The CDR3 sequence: CASSPRDRGENEQFF. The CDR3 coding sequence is TGTGCCAGCAGCCCCCGGGACAGGGGGGAAAATGAGCAGTTCTTC.

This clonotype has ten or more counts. CDR3 coding DNA: TGTGCCAGCAGCCCCGGGGGGGGGCGGTCACCCCTCCACTTT. It yields the protein CASSPGGGRSPLHF. The V call is TRBV7-9, the J call TRBJ1-6; D is possibly TRBD1 (6 bases). This CDR3 region has 14 residues. Germline V gives CDR1 SEHNR, CDR2 FQNEAQ (reference sequence). Trimming took off 5 bases at V and 10 bases at J, with 15 bases between the two ends.

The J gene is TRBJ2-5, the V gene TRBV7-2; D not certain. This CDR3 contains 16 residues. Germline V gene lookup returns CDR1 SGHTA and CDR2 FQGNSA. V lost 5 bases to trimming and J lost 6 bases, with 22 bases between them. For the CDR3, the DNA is TGTGCCAGCAGCCGAGAAGAATACCCTCCTGGGAAGACCCAGTACTTC. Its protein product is CASSREEYPPGKTQYF.

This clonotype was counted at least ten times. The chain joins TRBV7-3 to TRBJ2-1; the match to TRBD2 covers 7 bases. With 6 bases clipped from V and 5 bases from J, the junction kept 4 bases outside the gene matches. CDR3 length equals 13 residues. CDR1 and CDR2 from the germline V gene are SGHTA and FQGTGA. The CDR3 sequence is CASRSTSHNEQFF. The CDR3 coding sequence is TGTGCCAGCAGGTCGACTAGCCACAATGAGCAGTTCTTC.

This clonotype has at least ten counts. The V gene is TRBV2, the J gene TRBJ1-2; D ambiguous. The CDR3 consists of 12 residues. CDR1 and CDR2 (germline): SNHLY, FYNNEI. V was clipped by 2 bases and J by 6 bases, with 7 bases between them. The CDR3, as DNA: TGTGCCAGCAGTGAAAACGGCAATGGCTACACCTTC. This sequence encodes CASSENGNGYTF.

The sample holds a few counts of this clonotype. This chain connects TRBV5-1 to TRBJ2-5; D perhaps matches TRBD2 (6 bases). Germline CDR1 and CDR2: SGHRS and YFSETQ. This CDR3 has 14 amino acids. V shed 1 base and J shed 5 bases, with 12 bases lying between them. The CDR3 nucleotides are TGCGCCAGCAGCTTGCGTACTAGCAGGGAGACCCAGTACTTC. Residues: CASSLRTSRETQYF. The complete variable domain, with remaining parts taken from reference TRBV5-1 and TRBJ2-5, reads KAGVTQTPRYLIKTRGQQVTLSCSPISGHRSVSWYQQTPGQGLQFLFEYFSETQRNKGNFPGRFSGRQFSNSRSEMNVSTLELGDSALYLCASSLRTSRETQYFGPGTRLLVL.

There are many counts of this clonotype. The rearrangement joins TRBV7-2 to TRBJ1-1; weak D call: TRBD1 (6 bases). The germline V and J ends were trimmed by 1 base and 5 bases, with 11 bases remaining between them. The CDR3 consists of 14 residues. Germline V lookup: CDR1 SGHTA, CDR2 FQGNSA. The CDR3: CASSLGWGATEAFF. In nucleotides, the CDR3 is TGTGCCAGCAGCTTAGGCTGGGGGGCAACTGAAGCTTTCTTT.

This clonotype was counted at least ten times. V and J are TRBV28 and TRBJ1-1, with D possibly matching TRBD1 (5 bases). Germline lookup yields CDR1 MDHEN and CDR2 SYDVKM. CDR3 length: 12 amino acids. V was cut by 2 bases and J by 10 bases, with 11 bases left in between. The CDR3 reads CASSLGGIAAFF. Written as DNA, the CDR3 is TGTGCCAGCAGTTTAGGGGGGATCGCAGCTTTCTTT. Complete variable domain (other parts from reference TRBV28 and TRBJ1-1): DVKVTQSSRYLVKRTGEKVFLECVQDMDHENMFWYRQDPGLGLRLIYFSYDVKMKEKGDIPEGYSVSREKKERFSLILESASTNQTSMYLCASSLGGIAAFFGQGTRLTVV.

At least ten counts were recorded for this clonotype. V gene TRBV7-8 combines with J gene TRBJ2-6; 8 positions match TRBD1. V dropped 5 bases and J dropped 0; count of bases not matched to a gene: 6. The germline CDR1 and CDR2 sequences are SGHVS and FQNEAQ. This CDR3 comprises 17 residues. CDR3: CASSPGQGRSGANVLTF. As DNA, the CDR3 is TGTGCCAGCAGCCCAGGACAGGGACGCTCTGGGGCCAACGTCCTGACTTTC.

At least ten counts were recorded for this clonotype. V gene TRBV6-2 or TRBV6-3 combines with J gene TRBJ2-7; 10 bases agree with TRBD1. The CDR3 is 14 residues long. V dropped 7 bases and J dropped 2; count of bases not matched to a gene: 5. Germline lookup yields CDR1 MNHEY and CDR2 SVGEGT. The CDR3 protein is CASKGQGITYEQYF. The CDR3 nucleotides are TGTGCCAGCAAGGGACAGGGGATAACCTACGAGCAGTACTTC.

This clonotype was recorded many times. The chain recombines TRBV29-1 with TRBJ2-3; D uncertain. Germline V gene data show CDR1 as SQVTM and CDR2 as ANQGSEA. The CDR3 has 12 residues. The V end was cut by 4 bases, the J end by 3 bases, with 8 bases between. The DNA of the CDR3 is TGCAGCGTTGTAGAGACGACAGATACGCAGTATTTT. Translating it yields CSVVETTDTQYF.

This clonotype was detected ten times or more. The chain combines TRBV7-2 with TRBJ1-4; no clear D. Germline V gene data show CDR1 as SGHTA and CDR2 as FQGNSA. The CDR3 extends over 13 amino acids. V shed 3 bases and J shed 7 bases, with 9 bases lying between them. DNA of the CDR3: TGTGCCAGCAGCTTTAGGGCGGCTGAAAAACTGTTTTTT. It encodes CASSFRAAEKLFF.

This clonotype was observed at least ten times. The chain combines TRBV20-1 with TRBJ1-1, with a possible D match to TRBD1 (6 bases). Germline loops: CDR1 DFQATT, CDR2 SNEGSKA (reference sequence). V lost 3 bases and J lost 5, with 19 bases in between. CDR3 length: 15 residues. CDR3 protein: CSARGMGGAWTEAFF. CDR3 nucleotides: TGCAGTGCTAGGGGCATGGGGGGCGCTTGGACTGAAGCTTTCTTT.

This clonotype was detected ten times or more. The CDR3 region has the DNA TGTGCCAGCAGACTAGCGGGAGGGCCGACAGATACGCAGTATTTT. Its translation is CASRLAGGPTDTQYF. The rearrangement uses TRBV11-2 and TRBJ2-3, with 13 bases aligning to TRBD2. J gave up 3 bases and V 6 bases, and 3 bases lay outside the gene matches. The V gene's germline CDR1 is SGHAT and CDR2 FQNNGV. The CDR3 has 15 residues.

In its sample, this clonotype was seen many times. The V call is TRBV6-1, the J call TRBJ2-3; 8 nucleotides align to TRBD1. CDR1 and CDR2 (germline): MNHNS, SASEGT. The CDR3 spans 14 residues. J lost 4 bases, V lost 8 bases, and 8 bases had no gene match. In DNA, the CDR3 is TGTGCCAGCCGACAGGGGTCCGTCTCAGATACGCAGTATTTT. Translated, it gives CASRQGSVSDTQYF.

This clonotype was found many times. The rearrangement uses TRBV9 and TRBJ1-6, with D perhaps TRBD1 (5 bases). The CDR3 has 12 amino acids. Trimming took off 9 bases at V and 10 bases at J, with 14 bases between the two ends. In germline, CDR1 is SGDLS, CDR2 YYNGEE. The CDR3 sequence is CATQVGGSPLHF. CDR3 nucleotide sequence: TGTGCCACTCAGGTGGGGGGATCACCCCTCCACTTT. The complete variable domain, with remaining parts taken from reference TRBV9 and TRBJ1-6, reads DSGVTQTPKHLITATGQRVTLRCSPRSGDLSVYWYQQSLDQGLQFLIQYYNGEERAKGNILERFSAQQFPDLHSELNLSSLELGDSALYFCATQVGGSPLHFGNGTRLTVT.

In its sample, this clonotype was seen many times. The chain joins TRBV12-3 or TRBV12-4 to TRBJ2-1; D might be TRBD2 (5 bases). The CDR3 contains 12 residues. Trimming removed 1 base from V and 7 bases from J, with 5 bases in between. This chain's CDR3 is CASSLGGNEQFF. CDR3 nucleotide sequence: TGTGCCAGCAGTTTAGGAGGGAATGAGCAGTTCTTC.

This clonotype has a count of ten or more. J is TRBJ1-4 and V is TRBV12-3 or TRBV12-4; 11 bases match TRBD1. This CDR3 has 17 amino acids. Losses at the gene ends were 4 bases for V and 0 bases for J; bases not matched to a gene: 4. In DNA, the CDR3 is TGTGCCAGCAGTTGGGGACAGGGGGGAGCAACTAATGAAAAACTGTTTTTT. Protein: CASSWGQGGATNEKLFF.

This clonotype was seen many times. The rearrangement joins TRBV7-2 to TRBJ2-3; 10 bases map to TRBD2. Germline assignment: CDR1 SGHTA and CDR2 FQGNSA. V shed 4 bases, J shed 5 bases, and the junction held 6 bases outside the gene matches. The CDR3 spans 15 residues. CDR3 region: CASSYAAGGGDTQYF. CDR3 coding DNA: TGTGCCAGCAGCTACGCAGCGGGAGGGGGAGATACGCAGTATTTT.